Following are 15 T cell receptor beta chains from one sample sequenced in a study of T-cell memory formation after mild COVID-19. TCRdb analysed the 5' RACE reads with MiXCR anew, one entry per CDR3 protein. The table includes approximately 480,000 distinct CDR3 sequences, about 18% detected once. Sequencing input: PBMCs or a T cell subset sorted from them (not recorded which). The source is an adult woman who had mild COVID-19 (a few samples of this study predate the infection). Cell type and time point are not known.

This clonotype was picked up a small number of times. J is TRBJ1-5 and V is TRBV15; a weak D match, TRBD1 (5 bases). The V gene's germline CDR1 is LNHNV and CDR2 YYDKDF (reference sequence). CDR3 length equals 13 residues. Trimming shortened V by 1 base and J by 7 bases, and 8 bases separated the two germline ends. This CDR3 reads CATSRGGEQPQHF. The CDR3 DNA sequence: TGTGCCACCAGCAGAGGGGGGGAACAGCCCCAGCATTTT.

This clonotype was seen a few times. This chain connects TRBV4-2 to TRBJ2-7; 8 positions agree with TRBD2. Germline lookup yields CDR1 LGHNA and CDR2 YNFKEQ. The CDR3 extends over 16 amino acids. V trimming: 1 base; J trimming: 2 bases; junction bases outside the gene matches: 7. The CDR3 spells CASSQGPAGVAYEQYF. The CDR3 DNA follows: TGTGCCAGCAGCCAAGGGCCAGCGGGAGTTGCCTACGAGCAGTACTTC.

This chain links TRBV12-3 or TRBV12-4 with TRBJ1-2, with D unclear. The CDR3 is 13 residues long. Trimming shortened V by 6 bases and J by 2 bases, and 10 bases separated the two germline ends. CDR3 amino acids: CASSVAGNYGYTF. For the CDR3, the DNA is TGTGCCAGCAGCGTTGCGGGGAACTATGGCTACACCTTC.

The V gene is TRBV6-5, the J gene TRBJ2-5; 11 bases are shared with TRBD2. Trimming removed 2 bases from V and 0 bases from J; junction bases left unmatched: 5. The CDR3 is 17 amino acids. In germline, CDR1 is MNHEY, CDR2 SVGAGI. The CDR3 DNA reads as TGTGCCAGCAGTTACCGGCCTAGCGGGGGGTACCAAGAGACCCAGTACTTC. Translating it yields CASSYRPSGGYQETQYF.

This clonotype was seen only a few times. This rearrangement joins TRBV6-1 to TRBJ1-2, with 7 nucleotides matching TRBD1. The CDR3 extends over 15 amino acids. Germline V gene sequence: CDR1 MNHNS, CDR2 SASEGT. Trimming removed 5 bases from V and 6 bases from J; junction bases left unmatched: 12. Here the CDR3 reads CASSQGETGANGYTF. The CDR3 region has the DNA TGTGCCAGCAGTCAAGGGGAAACAGGGGCCAATGGCTACACCTTC.

This clonotype has just a few counts. This chain links TRBV4-1 with TRBJ1-2, with D perhaps matching TRBD1 (5 bases). Germline CDR1 is MGHRA and CDR2 is YSYEKL. V was trimmed by 1 base and J by 5 bases, leaving 14 bases between them. The CDR3 contains 15 residues. CDR3 sequence: CASSQGRHGGYGYTF. The CDR3 nucleotides are TGCGCCAGCAGCCAAGGTCGCCACGGGGGGTATGGCTACACCTTC.

This clonotype occurred a few times. This sequence joins TRBV5-1 and TRBJ1-2; TRBD1 aligns across 10 bases. V shed 3 bases, J shed 10 bases, and the junction held 15 bases outside the gene matches. Per germline, CDR1 SGHRS and CDR2 YFSETQ. This CDR3 has 16 amino acids. CDR3 region: CASSSGTGVRAATYTF. Written as DNA, the CDR3 is TGCGCCAGCAGCTCTGGGACAGGGGTAAGGGCCGCAACCTACACCTTC.

V and J are TRBV5-6 and TRBJ1-2; D is perhaps TRBD1 (5 bases). The CDR3 loop spans 14 amino acids. V lost 4 bases and J lost 2, with 12 bases in between. The germline gives CDR1 SGHDT, CDR2 YYEEEE. CDR3 protein: CASSPLGGNYGYTF. The CDR3 region has the DNA TGTGCCAGCAGCCCCTTGGGGGGAAACTATGGCTACACCTTC.

This clonotype appeared a few times. The chain carries TRBV5-1 and TRBJ2-1; the match to TRBD2 covers 12 bases. There are 17 residues in the CDR3. The germline CDR1 and CDR2 sequences are SGHRS and YFSETQ. J lost 9 bases, V lost 4 bases, and 14 bases had no gene match. CDR3 loop: CASSRGLAGLLQTEQFF. The CDR3 nucleotides are TGCGCCAGCAGCCGAGGACTAGCGGGACTTCTACAAACTGAGCAGTTCTTC.

This chain connects TRBV6-2 or TRBV6-3 to TRBJ2-7; possibly TRBD1 for D (5 bases). The V end was cut by 2 bases, the J end by 4 bases, with 18 bases between. The CDR3 is 16 residues long. From germline, CDR1 is MNHEY and CDR2 SVGEGT. This CDR3 reads CASSYEDILDQYEQYF. For the CDR3, the DNA is TGTGCCAGCAGTTACGAGGACATCCTCGACCAGTACGAGCAGTACTTC.

This clonotype was found a few times. The V and J genes are TRBV5-1 and TRBJ2-5, with 11 bases identical to TRBD2. V shed 4 bases, J shed 4 bases, and the junction held 12 bases outside the gene matches. Germline V gene sequence: CDR1 SGHRS, CDR2 YFSETQ. The CDR3 is 17 amino acids. CDR3 sequence: CASSPRASGGYTETQYF. In DNA form, the CDR3 reads TGCGCCAGCAGCCCCCGCGCTAGCGGGGGGTACACAGAGACCCAGTACTTC.

The chain uses TRBV6-2 or TRBV6-3 and TRBJ2-1; 9 bases agree with TRBD1. Germline CDR1 MNHEY, CDR2 SVGEGT. The CDR3 has 14 amino acids. The trim removed 11 bases at V and 6 bases at J, leaving 11 bases unmatched. This CDR3 reads CAAIRGTGFNEQFF. CDR3 bases: TGTGCCGCCATTCGCGGGACAGGGTTCAATGAGCAGTTCTTC.

This clonotype has just a few counts. The V and J genes are TRBV12-3 or TRBV12-4 and TRBJ1-1; D might be TRBD1 (5 bases). Trimming stripped 7 bases from V and 8 bases from J, with 17 bases between. The CDR3 runs to 13 residues. The CDR3 nucleotides read TGTGCCAGCACCTTTAGAGGAGGGGACGAAGCTTTCTTT. Protein: CASTFRGGDEAFF.

With respect to this clonotype: At one end, the junction sequence differs from germline, possibly due to a read error. J is TRBJ2-7 and V is TRBV7-6; 11 bases map to TRBD2. Germline V gene lookup returns CDR1 SGHVS and CDR2 FNYEAQ. The CDR3 extends over 14 amino acids. The CDR3 DNA is TGTGCCAGCAGCGTAGCGGGAGGGCCGAACGAGCAGTACTTC. Its translation is CASSVAGGPNEQYF.

The table lists this clonotype with a few counts. The chain uses TRBV29-1 and TRBJ2-5, with TRBD1 identical over 8 bases. Germline loops: CDR1 SQVTM, CDR2 ANQGSEA. With 7 bases clipped from V and 5 bases from J, the junction kept 15 bases outside the gene matches. The length of the CDR3 is 15 residues. Here the CDR3 DNA reads TGCAGCGCTCGAAGGGCGGGCAGGGGGCAGGAGACCCAGTACTTC. This translates into CSARRAGRGQETQYF.